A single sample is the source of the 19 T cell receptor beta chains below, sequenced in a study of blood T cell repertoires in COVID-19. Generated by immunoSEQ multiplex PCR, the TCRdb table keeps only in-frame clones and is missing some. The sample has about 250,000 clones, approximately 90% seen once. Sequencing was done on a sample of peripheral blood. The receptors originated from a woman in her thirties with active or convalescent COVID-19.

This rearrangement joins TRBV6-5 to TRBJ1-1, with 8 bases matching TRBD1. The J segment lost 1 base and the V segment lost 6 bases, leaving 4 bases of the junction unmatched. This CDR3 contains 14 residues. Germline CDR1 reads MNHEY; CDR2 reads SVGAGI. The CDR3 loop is CASRLTGANTEAFF. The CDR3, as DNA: TGTGCCAGCAGACTGACAGGGGCGAACACTGAAGCTTTCTTT.

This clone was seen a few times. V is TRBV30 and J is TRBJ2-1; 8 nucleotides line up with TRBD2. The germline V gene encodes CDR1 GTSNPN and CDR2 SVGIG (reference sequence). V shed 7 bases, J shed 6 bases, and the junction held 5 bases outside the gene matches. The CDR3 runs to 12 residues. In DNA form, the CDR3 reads TGTGCCTCCCGAGCGGGGGCCAATGAGCAGTTCTTC. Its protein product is CASRAGANEQFF.

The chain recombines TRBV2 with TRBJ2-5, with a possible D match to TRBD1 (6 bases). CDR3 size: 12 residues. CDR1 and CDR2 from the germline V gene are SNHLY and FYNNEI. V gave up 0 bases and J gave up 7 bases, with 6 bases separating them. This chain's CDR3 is CASSEAGGTQYF. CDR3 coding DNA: TGTGCCAGCAGTGAAGCAGGGGGGACCCAGTACTTC.

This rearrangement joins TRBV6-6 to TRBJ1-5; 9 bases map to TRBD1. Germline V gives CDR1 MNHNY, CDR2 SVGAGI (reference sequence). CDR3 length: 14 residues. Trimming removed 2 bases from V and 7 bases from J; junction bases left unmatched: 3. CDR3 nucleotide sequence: TGTGCCAGCAGTTACGGGACAGGGTTGCAGCCCCAGCATTTT. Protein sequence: CASSYGTGLQPQHF.

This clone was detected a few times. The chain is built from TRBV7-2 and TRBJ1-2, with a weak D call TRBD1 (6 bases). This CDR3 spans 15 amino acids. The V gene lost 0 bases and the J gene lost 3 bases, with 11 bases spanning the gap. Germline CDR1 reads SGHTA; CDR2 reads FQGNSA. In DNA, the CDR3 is TGTGCCAGCAGCTTAGCTGGGGACACTTACTATGGCTACACCTTC. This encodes CASSLAGDTYYGYTF.

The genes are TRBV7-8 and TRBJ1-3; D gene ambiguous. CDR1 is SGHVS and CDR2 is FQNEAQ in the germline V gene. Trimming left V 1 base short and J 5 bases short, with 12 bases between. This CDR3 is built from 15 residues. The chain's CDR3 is CASSLDMTHRNTIYF. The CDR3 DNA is TGTGCCAGCAGCTTAGATATGACTCACCGAAACACCATATATTTT.

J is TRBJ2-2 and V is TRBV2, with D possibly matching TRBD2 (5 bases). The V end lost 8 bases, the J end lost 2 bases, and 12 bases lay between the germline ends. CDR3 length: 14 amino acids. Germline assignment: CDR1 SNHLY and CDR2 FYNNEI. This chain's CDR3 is CASLRGVNTGELFF. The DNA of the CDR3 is TGTGCCAGCTTACGGGGAGTAAACACCGGGGAGCTGTTTTTT.

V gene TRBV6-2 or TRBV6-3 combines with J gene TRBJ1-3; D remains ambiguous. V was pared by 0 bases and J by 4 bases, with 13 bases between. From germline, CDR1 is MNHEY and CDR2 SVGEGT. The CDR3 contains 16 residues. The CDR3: CASSYSRVAGGNTIYF. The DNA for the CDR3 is TGTGCCAGCAGTTACTCCCGGGTCGCTGGAGGAAACACCATATATTTT.

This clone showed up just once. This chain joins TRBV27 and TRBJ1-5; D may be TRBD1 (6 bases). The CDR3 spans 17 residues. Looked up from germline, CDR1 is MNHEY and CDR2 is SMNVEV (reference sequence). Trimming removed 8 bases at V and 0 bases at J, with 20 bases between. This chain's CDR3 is CASRRRWDTHSNQPQHF. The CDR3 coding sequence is TGTGCCAGCCGCCGACGATGGGACACCCATAGCAATCAGCCCCAGCATTTT.

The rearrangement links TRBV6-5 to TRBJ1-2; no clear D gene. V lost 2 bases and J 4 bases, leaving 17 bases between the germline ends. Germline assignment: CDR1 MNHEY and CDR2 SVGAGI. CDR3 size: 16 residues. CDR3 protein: CASSYTPFREFYGYTF. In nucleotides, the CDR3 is TGTGCCAGCAGTTACACCCCTTTTCGGGAGTTCTATGGCTACACCTTC.

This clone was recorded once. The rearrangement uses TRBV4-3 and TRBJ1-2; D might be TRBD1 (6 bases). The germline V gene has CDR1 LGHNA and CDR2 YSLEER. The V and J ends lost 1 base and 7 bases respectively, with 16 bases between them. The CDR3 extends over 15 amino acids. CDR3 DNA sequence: TGCGCCAGCAGCCAAGGGAGGCACAGGGCCGCTGGCTACACCTTC. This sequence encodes CASSQGRHRAAGYTF.

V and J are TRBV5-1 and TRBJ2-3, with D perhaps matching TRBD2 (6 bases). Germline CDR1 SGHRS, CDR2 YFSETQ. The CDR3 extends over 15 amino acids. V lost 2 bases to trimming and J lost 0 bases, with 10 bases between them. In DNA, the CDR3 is TGCGCCAGCAGCTTAGCTAGCGCCAGCACAGATACGCAGTATTTT. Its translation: CASSLASASTDTQYF.

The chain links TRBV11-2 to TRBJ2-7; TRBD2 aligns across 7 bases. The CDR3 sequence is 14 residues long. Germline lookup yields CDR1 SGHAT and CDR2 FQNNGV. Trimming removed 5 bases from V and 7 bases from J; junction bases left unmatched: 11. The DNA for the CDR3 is TGTGCCAGCAGCGAGCGGGGCTACCTTAGGGAGCAGTACTTC. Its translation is CASSERGYLREQYF.

The CDR3 bases are TGTGCCAGCGTCGGACAGTTTCAGCCCCAGCATTTT. It yields the protein CASVGQFQPQHF. The gene calls are TRBV28 and TRBJ1-5, with D possibly TRBD1 on 6 matching bases. Germline V gene data show CDR1 as MDHEN and CDR2 as SYDVKM. The V gene lost 8 bases and the J gene lost 6 bases, with 11 bases spanning the gap. CDR3 length: 12 amino acids.

CDR3 region: CASSVERGQVEPQHF. The DNA of the CDR3 is TGTGCCAGCAGTGTTGAGAGGGGGCAGGTGGAGCCCCAGCATTTT. The V gene is TRBV2, the J gene TRBJ1-5; 7 bases line up with TRBD1. This CDR3 spans 15 amino acids. In germline, CDR1 is SNHLY, CDR2 FYNNEI. The junction had 11 bases not matched to a gene; V was cut back by 4 bases and J by 8 bases.

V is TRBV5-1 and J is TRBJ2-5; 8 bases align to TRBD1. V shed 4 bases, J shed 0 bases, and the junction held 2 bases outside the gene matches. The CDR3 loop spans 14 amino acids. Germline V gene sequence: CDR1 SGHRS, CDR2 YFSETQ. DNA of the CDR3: TGCGCCAGCAGCCGGACAGGGAACCAAGAGACCCAGTACTTC. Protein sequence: CASSRTGNQETQYF. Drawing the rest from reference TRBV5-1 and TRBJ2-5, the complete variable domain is KAGVTQTPRYLIKTRGQQVTLSCSPISGHRSVSWYQQTPGQGLQFLFEYFSETQRNKGNFPGRFSGRQFSNSRSEMNVSTLELGDSALYLCASSRTGNQETQYFGPGTRLLVL.

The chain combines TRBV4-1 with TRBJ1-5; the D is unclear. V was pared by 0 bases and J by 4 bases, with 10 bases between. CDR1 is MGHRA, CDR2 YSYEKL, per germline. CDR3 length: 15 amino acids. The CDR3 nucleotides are TGCGCCAGCAGCCAAGACGCGGCAATTAATCAGCCCCAGCATTTT. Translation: CASSQDAAINQPQHF.

The CDR3 DNA reads TGTGCCAGCAGTCCGCTCGGGGGAAGAAGGAACACTGAAGCTTTCTTT. This encodes CASSPLGGRRNTEAFF. The chain combines TRBV27 with TRBJ1-1, with D possibly TRBD1 on 5 matching bases. Trimming removed 5 bases at V and 1 base at J, with 17 bases between. The germline CDR1 and CDR2 sequences are MNHEY and SMNVEV (reference sequence). This CDR3 contains 16 residues.

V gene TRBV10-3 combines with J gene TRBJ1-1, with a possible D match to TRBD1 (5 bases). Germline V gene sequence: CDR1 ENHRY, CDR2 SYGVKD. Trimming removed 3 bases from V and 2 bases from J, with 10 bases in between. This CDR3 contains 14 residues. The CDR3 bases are TGTGCCATCAGTGATAGTGGGACTAACACTGAAGCTTTCTTT. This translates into CAISDSGTNTEAFF.